The entry below gives a single T cell receptor beta chain sequence along with its context. CDR3 length: 16 residues. The germline V and J ends were trimmed by 0 bases and 3 bases, with 12 bases remaining between them. CDR1 is MGHRA, CDR2 YSYEKL, per germline. This entry belongs to a study of technical replicates of blood from several donors. TCRdb's copy holds only in-frame clones and misses some; the assay was immunoSEQ multiplex PCR. Of about 75,000 clones listed, nearly 98% were seen once; the top ten hold under 0.3%. The chain has TRBV4-1 and TRBJ1-5; D is unclear. Sequenced: T cells isolated from PBMCs. This sequence originates from a human donor in good health. CDR3 DNA sequence: TGCGCCAGCAGCCAAGATTGGCCCAACGCCAATCAGCCCCAGCATTTT. Protein sequence: CASSQDWPNANQPQHF.